This record looks at one T cell receptor (beta chain) sequence and its context. The record originates from a study of control samples from healthy donors and cancer patients. Generated by immunoSEQ multiplex PCR, the TCRdb table keeps only in-frame clones and is missing some. This sample has 90,000 to 140,000 clones, with roughly four fifths found just once. The sample comprised blood. This receptor was identified in a woman in her forties or fifties in good health.

The chain's CDR3 is CASSFSGTGDYEQYF. The CDR3 DNA follows: TGTGCCAGCAGTTTCTCCGGGACAGGAGACTACGAGCAGTACTTC. The V and J genes are TRBV27 and TRBJ2-7, with 8 positions matching TRBD1. After removal of 3 bases from V and 3 bases from J, the junction contained 7 bases not matched to a gene. Germline V gives CDR1 MNHEY, CDR2 SMNVEV (reference sequence). The CDR3 spans 15 residues.